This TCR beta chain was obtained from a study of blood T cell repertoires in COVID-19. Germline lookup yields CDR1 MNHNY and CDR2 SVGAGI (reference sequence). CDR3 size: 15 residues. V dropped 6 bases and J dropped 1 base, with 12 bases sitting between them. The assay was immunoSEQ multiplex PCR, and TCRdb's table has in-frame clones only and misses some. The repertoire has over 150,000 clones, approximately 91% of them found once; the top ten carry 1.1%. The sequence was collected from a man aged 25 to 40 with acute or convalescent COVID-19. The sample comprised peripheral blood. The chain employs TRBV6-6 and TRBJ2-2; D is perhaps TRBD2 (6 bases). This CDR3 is CASRGRDLNTGELFF. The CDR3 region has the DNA TGTGCCAGCAGAGGGCGGGATCTGAACACCGGGGAGCTGTTTTTT.